Presented here are 31 T cell receptor beta chains from one specimen sequenced in a study of T cells in tuberculosis. Repertoires were generated with immunoSEQ multiplex PCR, while TCRdb's copy carries only in-frame clones and drops some. This sample has over 30,000 clones; roughly 97% occur once, and the top ten carry roughly 5.7%. Sequenced sample: PBMCs. Receptor source: a donor aged 10-29 years with latent tuberculosis or without tuberculosis infection.

This chain joins TRBV5-6 and TRBJ2-3, with D uncertain. This CDR3 is 15 amino acids long. V gave up 4 bases and J gave up 2 bases, with 14 bases separating them. CDR1 is SGHDT and CDR2 is YYEEEE in the germline V gene. The CDR3: CASSPPYAITDTQYF. CDR3 in DNA: TGTGCCAGCAGCCCCCCCTACGCAATCACAGATACGCAGTATTTT.

The rearrangement joins TRBV5-1 to TRBJ1-5; 8 bases fit TRBD1. This CDR3 has 15 residues. CDR1 and CDR2 from the germline V gene are SGHRS and YFSETQ. V gave up 4 bases and J gave up 2 bases; unmatched junction bases: 5. Here the CDR3 reads CASSPGQGGNQPQHF. The CDR3 DNA is TGCGCCAGCAGCCCCGGACAGGGAGGCAATCAGCCCCAGCATTTT.

This clone was counted once. The chain links TRBV5-1 to TRBJ2-3; 7 bases agree with TRBD1. This CDR3 contains 14 residues. Germline CDR1 SGHRS, CDR2 YFSETQ. The ends lost 4 bases at V and 2 bases at J; junction bases unmatched: 4. The CDR3 loop reads CASSHGQDTDTQYF. The CDR3, as DNA: TGCGCCAGCAGCCACGGACAGGACACAGATACGCAGTATTTT.

V gene TRBV7-9 combines with J gene TRBJ1-1; D possibly corresponds to TRBD1 (5 bases). The length of the CDR3 is 13 residues. Germline loops: CDR1 SEHNR, CDR2 FQNEAQ (reference sequence). V lost 5 bases to trimming and J lost 1 base, with 8 bases between them. This chain's CDR3 is CASSAGGNTEAFF. DNA of the CDR3: TGTGCCAGCAGCGCCGGGGGGAACACTGAAGCTTTCTTT.

This chain links TRBV15 with TRBJ1-2; possible D gene TRBD1, 5 bases. Germline CDR1 LNHNV, CDR2 YYDKDF (reference sequence). V was trimmed by 0 bases and J by 8 bases, leaving 19 bases between them. The CDR3 runs to 16 residues. The CDR3 spells CATSRDKVGRASGYTF. CDR3 in DNA: TGTGCCACCAGCAGAGATAAAGTAGGCAGGGCCTCGGGCTACACCTTC.

The chain employs TRBV6-1 and TRBJ2-2; 8 bases match TRBD1. J gave up 1 base and V 4 bases, and 8 bases lay outside the gene matches. Germline-derived CDR1 and CDR2 are MNHNS and SASEGT. The CDR3 totals 17 residues. CDR3 region: CASSGTGSTRNTGELFF. CDR3 sequence (DNA): TGTGCCAGCAGTGGGACAGGGTCTACTAGGAACACCGGGGAGCTGTTTTTT.

The rearrangement uses TRBV2 and TRBJ1-3, with 7 nucleotides matching TRBD1. CDR1 is SNHLY, CDR2 FYNNEI, per germline. There are 15 residues in the CDR3. Unmatched junction bases numbered 3, after V lost 4 bases and J lost 0 bases. The CDR3 coding sequence is TGTGCCAGCAGTGCCCCAGGGGGCTCTGGAAACACCATATATTTT. This encodes CASSAPGGSGNTIYF.

The rearrangement uses TRBV29-1 and TRBJ2-3; 10 bases agree with TRBD2. J was trimmed by 4 bases and V by 5 bases; bases with no gene match: 6. The CDR3 spans 14 residues. Germline-derived CDR1 and CDR2 are SQVTM and ANQGSEA. CDR3 sequence: CSVNERGGPDTQYF. The CDR3 nucleotides read TGCAGCGTTAATGAGCGGGGGGGCCCAGATACGCAGTATTTT.

The J gene is TRBJ2-3, the V gene TRBV5-4; TRBD2 agrees at 7 bases. The CDR3 has 15 amino acids. Germline CDR1 is SGHNT and CDR2 is YYREEE (reference sequence). V was clipped by 0 bases and J by 5 bases; unmatched bases: 6. CDR3 amino acids: CASSLGGEGRDTQYF. The CDR3 DNA reads as TGTGCCAGCAGCTTGGGGGGGGAGGGCAGAGATACGCAGTATTTT.

The rearrangement joins TRBV15 to TRBJ1-5; maybe TRBD1 (6 bases). V lost 5 bases to trimming and J lost 0 bases, with 20 bases between them. CDR3 length equals 18 residues. Looked up from germline, CDR1 is LNHNV and CDR2 is YYDKDF (reference sequence). The CDR3 sequence: CATSRRTGKGGSNQPQHF. The CDR3 region has the DNA TGTGCCACCAGCCGAAGAACAGGGAAAGGGGGTAGCAATCAGCCCCAGCATTTT. Looking up the rest from reference TRBV15 and TRBJ1-5 gives the full variable domain: DAMVIQNPRYQVTQFGKPVTLSCSQTLNHNVMYWYQQKSSQAPKLLFHYYDKDFNNEADTPDNFQSRRPNTSFCFLDIRSPGLGDTAMYLCATSRRTGKGGSNQPQHFGDGTRLSIL.

The chain is built from TRBV5-6 and TRBJ1-1, with D tentatively TRBD1 (6 bases). V lost 0 bases to trimming and J lost 1 base, with 10 bases between them. The CDR3 is 15 amino acids. Germline CDR1 reads SGHDT; CDR2 reads YYEEEE. Written as DNA, the CDR3 is TGTGCCAGCAGCTTGGCGCGCAGGGGGAACACTGAAGCTTTCTTT. Its translation is CASSLARRGNTEAFF.

The chain recombines TRBV7-6 with TRBJ2-1; possible D gene TRBD2, 5 bases. Trimming left V 6 bases short and J 9 bases short, with 21 bases between. The CDR3 length is 15 residues. The germline V gene encodes CDR1 SGHVS and CDR2 FNYEAQ. DNA for the CDR3: TGTGCCAGCAGTCCCGGGAACCCGGGTGGTAGTGAGCAGTTCTTC. Protein sequence: CASSPGNPGGSEQFF.

The chain recombines TRBV5-4 with TRBJ2-1; tentatively, D is TRBD2 (6 bases). CDR3 size: 14 residues. Germline V gene sequence: CDR1 SGHNT, CDR2 YYREEE (reference sequence). Trimming removed 8 bases at V and 4 bases at J, with 16 bases between. This chain's CDR3 is CASSLGGIYNEQFF. DNA for the CDR3: TGTGCCAGTAGCCTGGGCGGGATTTACAATGAGCAGTTCTTC.

This sequence joins TRBV28 and TRBJ1-1; 10 positions match TRBD1. Germline assignment: CDR1 MDHEN and CDR2 SYDVKM. V trimming: 6 bases; J trimming: 5 bases; junction bases outside the gene matches: 3. The CDR3 totals 13 residues. DNA of the CDR3: TGTGCCAGCAGGACAGGGGGCAGAACTGAAGCTTTCTTT. It is translated as CASRTGGRTEAFF.

The V call is TRBV19, the J call TRBJ1-5; tentative D call: TRBD1 (6 bases). Trimming left V 7 bases short and J 3 bases short, with 13 bases between. Germline CDR1 and CDR2: LNHDA and SQIVND (reference sequence). The CDR3 length is 14 residues. CDR3 nucleotide sequence: TGTGCCAGTAACCTCGGGACACTCAATCAGCCCCAGCATTTT. It codes for CASNLGTLNQPQHF. The full variable domain, completed using reference TRBV19 and TRBJ1-5, is DGGITQSPKYLFRKEGQNVTLSCEQNLNHDAMYWYRQDPGQGLRLIYYSQIVNDFQKGDIAEGYSVSREKKESFPLTVTSAQKNPTAFYLCASNLGTLNQPQHFGDGTRLSIL.

The gene calls are TRBV6-5 and TRBJ2-5; 7 bases are shared with TRBD1. CDR1 and CDR2 from the germline V gene are MNHEY and SVGAGI. This CDR3 is built from 14 residues. Unmatched junction bases numbered 7, after V lost 5 bases and J lost 4 bases. CDR3 in amino acids: CASSTRTGRETQYF. CDR3 nucleotides: TGTGCCAGCAGTACAAGGACAGGAAGAGAGACCCAGTACTTC.

Only one count was recorded for this clone. This chain connects TRBV4-1 to TRBJ2-2, with 9 positions matching TRBD2. V lost 3 bases and J lost 6; bases outside the gene matches: 5. The V gene's germline CDR1 is MGHRA and CDR2 YSYEKL. This CDR3 is 15 amino acids long. CDR3 in amino acids: CASSHSGRSAGELFF. The CDR3 region has the DNA TGCGCCAGCAGCCACAGCGGGAGGTCGGCCGGGGAGCTGTTTTTT.

The rearrangement links TRBV5-1 to TRBJ1-2; the D is unclear. CDR3 size: 13 residues. Germline V gene lookup returns CDR1 SGHRS and CDR2 YFSETQ. Trimming left V 0 bases short and J 2 bases short, with 5 bases between. The CDR3 DNA reads TGCGCCAGCAGCTTGGACACCAACTATGGCTACACCTTC. As protein: CASSLDTNYGYTF.

This clone was seen just once. The rearrangement uses TRBV4-1 and TRBJ2-5; TRBD2 aligns across 13 bases. Germline V CDR1 and CDR2: MGHRA, YSYEKL. The trim removed 2 bases at V and 4 bases at J, leaving 4 bases unmatched. This CDR3 region has 16 residues. CDR3 DNA sequence: TGCGCCAGCAGCCAACGACTAGCGGGAGGTGGAGAGACCCAGTACTTC. Protein: CASSQRLAGGGETQYF.

The V gene is TRBV2, the J gene TRBJ1-3; D is possibly TRBD1 (6 bases). The germline V gene has CDR1 SNHLY and CDR2 FYNNEI. V lost 11 bases and J 0 bases, leaving 14 bases between the germline ends. The CDR3 contains 14 residues. CDR3 DNA: TGTGCCCGGCGGGGGGGCTTCTCTGGAAACACCATATATTTT. This gives the protein CARRGGFSGNTIYF.

The V gene is TRBV5-4, the J gene TRBJ1-2; 7 bases match TRBD1. CDR3 size: 14 residues. In germline, CDR1 is SGHNT, CDR2 YYREEE (reference sequence). Trimming removed 3 bases from V and 1 base from J; junction bases left unmatched: 3. The CDR3 region is CASSWGQLNYGYTF. Written as DNA, the CDR3 is TGTGCCAGCAGCTGGGGACAGCTTAACTATGGCTACACCTTC.

The chain couples TRBV4-1 to TRBJ2-7; unclear D gene. The CDR3 loop spans 17 amino acids. Germline-derived CDR1 and CDR2 are MGHRA and YSYEKL. Trimming removed 0 bases at V and 2 bases at J, with 17 bases between. The CDR3 spells CASSQDITFSLAYEQYF. In DNA, the CDR3 is TGCGCCAGCAGCCAAGATATCACATTCAGTCTTGCCTACGAGCAGTACTTC.

The chain employs TRBV2 and TRBJ1-5; tentative D call: TRBD1 (5 bases). The V and J ends lost 8 bases and 0 bases respectively, with 14 bases between them. Germline V lookup: CDR1 SNHLY, CDR2 FYNNEI. CDR3 length equals 15 residues. The chain's CDR3 is CASRGELNSNQPQHF. The CDR3, as DNA: TGTGCCAGCCGGGGGGAACTTAATAGCAATCAGCCCCAGCATTTT.

The rearrangement joins TRBV9 to TRBJ2-3; a weak D match, TRBD1 (7 bases). CDR1 and CDR2 from the germline V gene are SGDLS and YYNGEE. Between the trimmed V and J ends, which lost 2 bases and 0 bases, there was a span of 13 bases. The CDR3 has 16 residues. The CDR3 DNA reads as TGTGCCAGCAGCGTTCCTCAGGGGGGAAGCACAGATACGCAGTATTTT. Its translation is CASSVPQGGSTDTQYF.

The rearrangement uses TRBV6-1 and TRBJ1-5, with a tentative D call TRBD1 (5 bases). V lost 4 bases and J lost 0, with 19 bases in between. The CDR3 sequence is 18 residues long. Germline V gene sequence: CDR1 MNHNS, CDR2 SASEGT. Here the CDR3 reads CASSGKRWGVTSNQPQHF. In DNA, the CDR3 is TGTGCCAGCAGTGGGAAGCGTTGGGGGGTGACTAGCAATCAGCCCCAGCATTTT.

V gene TRBV27 combines with J gene TRBJ2-2, with D tentatively TRBD1 (5 bases). In germline, CDR1 is MNHEY, CDR2 SMNVEV (reference sequence). The length of the CDR3 is 14 residues. Trimming stripped 3 bases from V and 6 bases from J, with 11 bases between. CDR3 in amino acids: CASSFRRASGELFF. The CDR3 DNA reads TGTGCCAGCAGTTTTCGCAGGGCCTCCGGGGAGCTGTTTTTT.

The chain has TRBV9 and TRBJ1-1, with 7 positions matching TRBD1. There are 15 residues in the CDR3. The J segment lost 2 bases and the V segment lost 3 bases, leaving 7 bases of the junction unmatched. Germline loops: CDR1 SGDLS, CDR2 YYNGEE. CDR3 bases: TGTGCCAGCAGCGCCGGGACAGTTATTAACACTGAAGCTTTCTTT. Translated: CASSAGTVINTEAFF. Full variable domain (missing parts from reference TRBV9 and TRBJ1-1): DSGVTQTPKHLITATGQRVTLRCSPRSGDLSVYWYQQSLDQGLQFLIQYYNGEERAKGNILERFSAQQFPDLHSELNLSSLELGDSALYFCASSAGTVINTEAFFGQGTRLTVV.

The rearrangement links TRBV5-1 to TRBJ2-7; D possibly corresponds to TRBD1 (6 bases). The germline CDR1 and CDR2 sequences are SGHRS and YFSETQ. The length of the CDR3 is 16 residues. V was shortened by 0 bases and J by 3 bases, with 16 bases between the two germline ends. CDR3 sequence: CASSLAMTGLSYEQYF. The CDR3 DNA reads TGCGCCAGCAGCTTGGCCATGACAGGTTTAAGCTACGAGCAGTACTTC. The whole variable domain, filled in from reference TRBV5-1 and TRBJ2-7, reads KAGVTQTPRYLIKTRGQQVTLSCSPISGHRSVSWYQQTPGQGLQFLFEYFSETQRNKGNFPGRFSGRQFSNSRSEMNVSTLELGDSALYLCASSLAMTGLSYEQYFGPGTRLTVT.

J is TRBJ1-1 and V is TRBV5-4, with a weak D call TRBD1 (5 bases). CDR1 and CDR2 (germline): SGHNT, YYREEE (reference sequence). V lost 8 bases and J lost 7, with 15 bases in between. This CDR3 has 12 residues. CDR3 amino acids: CASSPVGGEAFF. The DNA for the CDR3 is TGTGCCAGTAGCCCGGTCGGGGGTGAAGCTTTCTTT.

The chain carries TRBV9 and TRBJ2-7; a weak D match, TRBD2 (6 bases). CDR3 length equals 13 residues. With 3 bases removed from V and 3 bases from J, the gap between germline ends came to 10 bases. Germline V lookup: CDR1 SGDLS, CDR2 YYNGEE. CDR3 loop: CASSEYSGYEQYF. The CDR3 DNA is TGTGCCAGCAGCGAATATAGCGGCTACGAGCAGTACTTC.

The chain links TRBV5-1 to TRBJ1-2; TRBD1 matches at 9 bases. This CDR3 contains 17 residues. Trimming at V came to 0 bases and at J to 7 bases, leaving 13 bases not matched to a gene. Germline loops: CDR1 SGHRS, CDR2 YFSETQ. In nucleotides, the CDR3 is TGCGCCAGCAGCTTGGCCAGTTCTTCAAGGGACAGGGCTGGCTACACCTTC. This encodes CASSLASSSRDRAGYTF.